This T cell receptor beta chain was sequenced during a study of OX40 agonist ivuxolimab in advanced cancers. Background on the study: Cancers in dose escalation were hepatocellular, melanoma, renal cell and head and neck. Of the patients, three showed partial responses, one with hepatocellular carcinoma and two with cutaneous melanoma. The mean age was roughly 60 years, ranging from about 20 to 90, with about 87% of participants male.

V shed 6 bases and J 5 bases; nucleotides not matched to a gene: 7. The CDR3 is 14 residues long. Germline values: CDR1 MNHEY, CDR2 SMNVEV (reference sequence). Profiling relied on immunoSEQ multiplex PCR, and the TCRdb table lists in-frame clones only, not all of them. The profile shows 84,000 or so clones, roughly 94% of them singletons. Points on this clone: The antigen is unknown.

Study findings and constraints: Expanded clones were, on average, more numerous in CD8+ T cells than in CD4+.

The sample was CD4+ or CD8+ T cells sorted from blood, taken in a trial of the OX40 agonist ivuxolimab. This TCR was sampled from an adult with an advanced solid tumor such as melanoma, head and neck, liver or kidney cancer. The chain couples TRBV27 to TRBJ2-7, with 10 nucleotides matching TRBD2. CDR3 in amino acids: CASSVSGRANEQYF. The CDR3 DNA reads TGTGCCAGCAGCGTCAGCGGGAGGGCTAACGAGCAGTACTTC.